The entry below gives a single T cell receptor beta chain sequence along with its context. The data were obtained in a study of T cell repertoires in cytomegalovirus infection. Study in general: CMV infection together with matching HLA type was indicated by public TCR beta signatures.

The CDR3 is 13 residues long. The ends were cut back, 4 bases at V and 1 base at J, with 7 bases in the middle. TCRdb recomputed calls from the reads with MiXCR, one row per CDR3 protein. The table lists almost 550,000 distinct CDR3 sequences, about 15% of them singletons. The sequence derives from a human donor in good health (CMV status not recorded). Some clones in this sample may be carry-over from other donors' samples. This chain links TRBV12-3 or TRBV12-4 with TRBJ1-2, with unresolved D. The specimen was CD8+ T cells from PBMCs. The CDR3 sequence: CASSSGVNYGYTF. DNA of the CDR3: TGTGCCAGCAGTTCCGGGGTTAACTATGGCTACACCTTC.